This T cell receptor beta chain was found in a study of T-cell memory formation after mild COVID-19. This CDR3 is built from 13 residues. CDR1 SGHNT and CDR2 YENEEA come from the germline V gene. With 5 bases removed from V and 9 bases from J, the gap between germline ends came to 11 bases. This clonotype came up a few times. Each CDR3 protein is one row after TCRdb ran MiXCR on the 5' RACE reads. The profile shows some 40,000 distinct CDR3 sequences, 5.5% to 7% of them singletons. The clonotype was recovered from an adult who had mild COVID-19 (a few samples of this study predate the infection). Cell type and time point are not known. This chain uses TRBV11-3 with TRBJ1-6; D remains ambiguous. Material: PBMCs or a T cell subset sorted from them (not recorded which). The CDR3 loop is CASSAAAGSPLHF. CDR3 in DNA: TGTGCCAGCAGCGCTGCCGCGGGTTCACCCCTCCACTTT.